Listed below are T cell receptor beta chains from one sample, sequenced in a study of T cell repertoires in cytomegalovirus infection. TCRdb fed the reads into MiXCR, producing one record per CDR3 protein. The sample holds just under 550,000 distinct CDR3 sequences, roughly 29% seen once. Sequencing input: PBMCs. The receptors derive from a human donor in good health (CMV status not recorded). Some clones in this sample may be carry-over from other donors' samples. The CDR3 runs from the conserved cysteine through the conserved F or W. D genes are given only for firm matches. A clone size is listed for some rows: how often the clone was seen (once, few, many), or a class if it is expanded.

CDR3 DNA | CDR3 protein | clone size | V gene | D gene | J gene
TGCAGTGCTAGACGGTCTGCGGGAGGCTACAATGAGCAGTTCTTC | CSARRSAGGYNEQFF | . | TRBV20-1 | TRBD2 | TRBJ2-1
TGTGCCAGCAGACCCGACAGGGGTTTGAACACTGAAGCTTTCTTT | CASRPDRGLNTEAFF | few | TRBV28 | TRBD1 | TRBJ1-1
TGTGCCAGCAGCTTAGCTAGCGTGCCCAGCTCCTACAATGAGCAGTTCTTC | CASSLASVPSSYNEQFF | . | TRBV7-4 | . | TRBJ2-1
TGTGCCAGCAGCTTGGTCGGTAGCTCACCCCTCCACTTT | CASSLVGSSPLHF | few | TRBV7-6 | . | TRBJ1-6
TGTGCCAGCAGCTTACTGCAGGGTAGCTCCTACAATGAGCAGTTCTTC | CASSLLQGSSYNEQFF | . | TRBV7-6 | . | TRBJ2-1
TGTGCCACCAGTCAGGGGGGCAATCAGCCCCAGCATTTT | CATSQGGNQPQHF | . | TRBV24-1 | TRBD1 | TRBJ1-5
TGTGCCAGCAGCTTAGTTGGGGTAGGTGGGGAGCAGTTCTTC | CASSLVGVGGEQFF | . | TRBV11-3 | . | TRBJ2-1
TGTGCCAGCAGCTTGGGACTGGACACAGATACGCAGTATTTT | CASSLGLDTDTQYF | many | TRBV7-2 | . | TRBJ2-3
TGTGCCAGCAGCATGAAACAGGGGGCATTGTCTGGCTACACCTTC | CASSMKQGALSGYTF | many | TRBV7-2 | TRBD1 | TRBJ1-2
TGTGCCAGCAGTTTACCCTTAACGGGGAGCACAGATACGCAGTATTTT | CASSLPLTGSTDTQYF | . | TRBV28 | . | TRBJ2-3
TGTGCCAGTAGTAAACGGGACGGACTAGCCAAAAACATTCAGTACTTC | CASSKRDGLAKNIQYF | . | TRBV19 | . | TRBJ2-4
TGTGCCAGCAGTTACTCGACAGGAATAAATCAGCCCCAGCATTTT | CASSYSTGINQPQHF | . | TRBV6-2/TRBV6-3 | . | TRBJ1-5
TGTGCCAGCAGCTTGGGGGCTAGCTACGAGCAGTACTTC | CASSLGASYEQYF | many | TRBV28 | . | TRBJ2-7
TGTGCCAGCAGCCAACCCAGGAACCCACAATGGGAGCAGTTCTTC | CASSQPRNPQWEQFF | . | TRBV14 | . | TRBJ2-1
TGTGCCAGCAGTTCCGGGACTTCGCACAATGAGCAGTTCTTC | CASSSGTSHNEQFF | . | TRBV6-5 | . | TRBJ2-1
TGTGCCAGCAGCTTAGGAGTTTCAAGCACAGATACGCAGTATTTT | CASSLGVSSTDTQYF | many | TRBV7-3 | . | TRBJ2-3
TGTGCCAGCAGTGCATTCACGGGATCTCGGGAGCAGTTCTTC | CASSAFTGSREQFF | few | TRBV6-2/TRBV6-3 | . | TRBJ2-1
TGTGCCAGCAGTCCCCTGGGCGGCTCCTACGAGCAGTACTTC | CASSPLGGSYEQYF | few | TRBV12-3/TRBV12-4 | . | TRBJ2-7
TGCGCCAGCAGCCAAGATTACAGGGACAATGAGCAGTTCTTC | CASSQDYRDNEQFF | few | TRBV4-3 | . | TRBJ2-1
TGCAGTGCTGAGGACAGGGTTAGGACCTACAATGAGCAGTTCTTC | CSAEDRVRTYNEQFF | . | TRBV20-1 | TRBD1 | TRBJ2-1
TGTGCCAGCAGTACACAGGGCTCGGGTCCCTACGAGCAGTACTTC | CASSTQGSGPYEQYF | . | TRBV6-8 | . | TRBJ2-7
TGTGCCAGCAGCGAAAAGGAATGGTACCAAGAGACCCAGTACTTC | CASSEKEWYQETQYF | . | TRBV14 | . | TRBJ2-5
TGTGCCAGCAGCCAAGAAGGTGCACCCCAGCATTTT | CASSQEGAPQHF | few | TRBV3-1 | . | TRBJ1-5
TGTGCCAGCAGCTTATCCCTCAGCACAGATACGCAGTATTTT | CASSLSLSTDTQYF | few | TRBV7-9 | . | TRBJ2-3